This paragraph covers one TCR beta chain sequence. This same CDR3 is encoded by further DNA sequences in the sample. The sample is drawn from a study of cytomegalovirus exposure and HLA in healthy donors. The PCR had 60 Vbeta and 13 Jbeta primers. Profiled with immunoSEQ multiplex PCR; TCRdb holds only in-frame clones, not every one. Among 160,000 or so clones listed, approximately 78% were seen once. The ends were cut back, 2 bases at V and 1 base at J, with 2 bases in the middle. Germline loops: CDR1 SGHAT, CDR2 FQNNGV. The CDR3 extends over 12 amino acids. The chain uses TRBV11-2 and TRBJ1-1; D uncertain. Sequenced input: PBMCs. This clonotype was obtained from a woman aged 35 to 49 in good health and CMV-seronegative. The CDR3 nucleotides are TGTGCCAGCAGCTTACAGAACACTGAAGCTTTCTTT. Protein product: CASSLQNTEAFF.